Listed here are 23 T cell receptor beta chains from one sample, sequenced in a study of cytomegalovirus exposure and HLA in healthy donors. The assay was immunoSEQ multiplex PCR, and TCRdb's table has in-frame clones only and misses some. In the table there are 250,000 to 300,000 clones, 80% to 90% of which are singletons. Sequenced sample: PBMCs. These receptors all stem from a woman younger than 35 in good health and CMV-seronegative.

This clone has a handful of counts. V and J are TRBV2 and TRBJ2-7; D may be TRBD2 (5 bases). With 6 bases removed from V and 3 bases from J, the gap between germline ends came to 6 bases. The CDR3 is 11 amino acids. Germline V lookup: CDR1 SNHLY, CDR2 FYNNEI. CDR3 nucleotides: TGTGCCAGCAGCGACTACTACGAGCAGTACTTC. Its protein is CASSDYYEQYF. Full variable domain (remainder filled in from reference TRBV2 and TRBJ2-7): EPEVTQTPSHQVTQMGQEVILRCVPISNHLYFYWYRQILGQKVEFLVSFYNNEISEKSEIFDDQFSVERPDGSNFTLKIRSTKLEDSAMYFCASSDYYEQYFGPGTRLTVT.

V and J are TRBV19 and TRBJ1-2; TRBD1 matches 8 bases. The germline V gene has CDR1 LNHDA and CDR2 SQIVND (reference sequence). The CDR3 length is 17 residues. The V gene end was trimmed by 7 bases and the J gene end by 0 bases; junction bases not matched to a gene: 13. Here the CDR3 DNA reads TGTGCCAGTACTCCCCTCGGGACAGGAGAAGCTAACTATGGCTACACCTTC. This translates into CASTPLGTGEANYGYTF.

This clone was detected only once. The genes are TRBV11-3 and TRBJ2-5, with TRBD1 matching 7 bases. The V and J ends lost 5 bases and 2 bases, in that order; junction bases with no gene match: 8. CDR1 SGHNT and CDR2 YENEEA come from the germline V gene. This CDR3 is built from 15 residues. CDR3 in amino acids: CASSVGTATQETQYF. The CDR3 DNA reads as TGTGCCAGCAGCGTCGGGACAGCCACTCAAGAGACCCAGTACTTC. Complete variable domain (other parts from reference TRBV11-3 and TRBJ2-5): EAGVVQSPRYKIIEKKQPVAFWCNPISGHNTLYWYLQNLGQGPELLIRYENEEAVDDSQLPKDRFSAERLKGVDSTLKIQPAELGDSAVYLCASSVGTATQETQYFGPGTRLLVL.

The chain joins TRBV5-6 to TRBJ1-1; D is undetermined. Between the trimmed V and J ends, which lost 0 bases and 8 bases, there was a span of 14 bases. Germline CDR1 is SGHDT and CDR2 is YYEEEE. This CDR3 is 14 amino acids long. The chain's CDR3 is CASSLARAEREAFF. The DNA of the CDR3 is TGTGCCAGCAGCTTGGCGCGGGCAGAGCGGGAAGCTTTCTTT.

The chain couples TRBV5-1 to TRBJ1-1; 7 bases match TRBD1. This CDR3 contains 14 residues. Germline CDR1 is SGHRS and CDR2 is YFSETQ. V lost 6 bases and J lost 3; bases outside the gene matches: 8. CDR3 DNA: TGCGCCAGCAAGGGGGCGGGTCTGGACACTGAAGCTTTCTTT. Translating gives CASKGAGLDTEAFF.

The V and J genes are TRBV5-1 and TRBJ2-2; TRBD1 matches at 7 bases. CDR1 is SGHRS, CDR2 YFSETQ, per germline. The CDR3 runs 14 residues. Trimming at V came to 4 bases and at J to 5 bases, leaving 5 bases not matched to a gene. CDR3 loop: CASSRQGSTGELFF. The CDR3 DNA reads as TGCGCCAGCAGCCGACAGGGAAGTACCGGGGAGCTGTTTTTT.

This chain uses TRBV30 with TRBJ1-1; D may be TRBD1 (5 bases). V was shortened by 3 bases and J by 1 base, with 9 bases between the two germline ends. The CDR3 loop spans 13 amino acids. The V gene's germline CDR1 is GTSNPN and CDR2 SVGIG (reference sequence). The DNA of the CDR3 is TGTGCCTGGAGCCAGACAGAGAACACTGAAGCTTTCTTT. This gives the protein CAWSQTENTEAFF.

The chain couples TRBV10-1 to TRBJ2-7, with TRBD2 matching 8 bases. V lost 4 bases and J lost 4; bases outside the gene matches: 6. CDR3 length: 14 residues. Looked up from germline, CDR1 is WNHNN and CDR2 is SYGVQD (reference sequence). The CDR3 region has the DNA TGCGCCAGCAGTGCGGGAGGGACACCATACGAGCAGTACTTC. Residues: CASSAGGTPYEQYF.

This clone has just one count. The V gene is TRBV5-1, the J gene TRBJ2-3, with 7 positions matching TRBD1. The CDR3 totals 15 residues. Germline values: CDR1 SGHRS, CDR2 YFSETQ. The V and J ends lost 3 bases and 2 bases, in that order; junction bases with no gene match: 6. CDR3 in DNA: TGCGCCAGCAGCTCTTACAGGGGATTCACAGATACGCAGTATTTT. This codes for CASSSYRGFTDTQYF.

This chain connects TRBV30 to TRBJ1-2; 8 bases are a match to TRBD1. CDR1 is GTSNPN, CDR2 SVGIG, per germline (reference sequence). Trimming at V came to 5 bases and at J to 2 bases, leaving 7 bases not matched to a gene. There are 14 residues in the CDR3. CDR3: CAWAGTGVNYGYTF. The CDR3 DNA reads as TGTGCCTGGGCGGGGACAGGCGTAAACTATGGCTACACCTTC.

The rearrangement uses TRBV4-3 and TRBJ1-2; D uncertain. Germline V lookup: CDR1 LGHNA, CDR2 YSLEER. V lost 0 bases and J 5 bases, leaving 13 bases between the germline ends. This CDR3 comprises 15 residues. The CDR3 protein is CASSQDLGSSYGYTF. The CDR3 DNA follows: TGCGCCAGCAGCCAAGATTTGGGCAGTAGTTATGGCTACACCTTC.

J is TRBJ2-3 and V is TRBV4-3, with D hard to call. The CDR3 extends over 12 amino acids. V lost 0 bases and J lost 8, with 6 bases in between. From germline, CDR1 is LGHNA and CDR2 YSLEER. Written as DNA, the CDR3 is TGCGCCAGCAGCCAAGACAGACTTACGCAGTATTTT. Its protein product is CASSQDRLTQYF.

The chain uses TRBV5-1 and TRBJ1-6; D unresolved. Trimming left V 3 bases short and J 8 bases short, with 15 bases between. The CDR3 consists of 15 residues. CDR1 SGHRS and CDR2 YFSETQ come from the germline V gene. The CDR3 loop reads CASSSSGDGDSPLHF. The CDR3 bases are TGCGCCAGCAGCTCGTCCGGGGATGGTGATTCACCCCTCCACTTT.

V and J are TRBV9 and TRBJ2-5; no reliable D call. Germline assignment: CDR1 SGDLS and CDR2 YYNGEE. This CDR3 spans 13 amino acids. V lost 2 bases, J lost 1 base, and 6 bases lay in between. The CDR3 protein is CASSVSLQETQYF. DNA for the CDR3: TGTGCCAGCAGCGTCTCTCTCCAAGAGACCCAGTACTTC.

The table lists this clone with a few counts. V gene TRBV28 combines with J gene TRBJ2-7; weak D call: TRBD2 (7 bases). V lost 7 bases and J lost 3, with 13 bases in between. Germline V gene lookup returns CDR1 MDHEN and CDR2 SYDVKM. This CDR3 comprises 13 residues. CDR3 protein: CASTWGGRYEQYF. CDR3 coding DNA: TGTGCCAGCACCTGGGGGGGGCGCTACGAGCAGTACTTC.

The chain recombines TRBV19 with TRBJ2-5; a weak D match, TRBD2 (5 bases). V was cut by 3 bases and J by 5 bases, with 10 bases left in between. This CDR3 contains 13 residues. Germline V gene lookup returns CDR1 LNHDA and CDR2 SQIVND (reference sequence). CDR3 DNA sequence: TGTGCCAGTAGTATCGGACTGCGGGAGACCCAGTACTTC. Encoded protein: CASSIGLRETQYF.

The sample holds one count of this clone. The chain recombines TRBV13 with TRBJ2-1; 9 bases fit TRBD2. V trimming: 0 bases; J trimming: 4 bases; junction bases outside the gene matches: 7. The CDR3 totals 17 residues. Germline V gene sequence: CDR1 PRHDT, CDR2 FYEKMQ (reference sequence). The CDR3 loop is CASSLGRRTSAYNEQFF. In DNA, the CDR3 is TGTGCCAGCAGCTTAGGCCGTAGGACTAGCGCGTACAATGAGCAGTTCTTC. The full variable domain, with the rest looked up from reference TRBV13 and TRBJ2-1, is AAGVIQSPRHLIKEKRETATLKCYPIPRHDTVYWYQQGPGQDPQFLISFYEKMQSDKGSIPDRFSAQQFSDYHSELNMSSLELGDSALYFCASSLGRRTSAYNEQFFGPGTRLTVL.

The J gene is TRBJ2-1, the V gene TRBV7-3; TRBD1 agrees at 7 bases. This CDR3 is 15 amino acids long. The junction had 3 bases not matched to a gene; V was cut back by 2 bases and J by 2 bases. CDR1 and CDR2 (germline): SGHTA, FQGTGA. The CDR3 spells CASSLWDSTYNEQFF. In nucleotides, the CDR3 is TGTGCCAGCAGCTTATGGGACAGTACCTACAATGAGCAGTTCTTC. The whole variable domain, remainder taken from reference TRBV7-3 and TRBJ2-1, is GAGVSQTPSNKVTEKGKYVELRCDPISGHTALYWYRQSLGQGPEFLIYFQGTGAADDSGLPNDRFFAVRPEGSVSTLKIQRTERGDSAVYLCASSLWDSTYNEQFFGPGTRLTVL.

The chain links TRBV6-5 to TRBJ1-1; possible D gene TRBD1, 6 bases. CDR1 is MNHEY, CDR2 SVGAGI, per germline. The CDR3 is 14 amino acids. The V end lost 4 bases, the J end lost 4 bases, and 13 bases lay between the germline ends. CDR3 loop: CASSLSGTSTEAFF. CDR3 coding DNA: TGTGCCAGCAGTTTGTCAGGGACAAGCACTGAAGCTTTCTTT.

The rearrangement links TRBV7-9 to TRBJ2-3; 7 positions agree with TRBD2. CDR1 is SEHNR and CDR2 is FQNEAQ in the germline V gene (reference sequence). The CDR3 is made up of 15 amino acids. Germline trimming cut 8 bases from V and 2 bases from J; bases unmatched to any gene: 10. This CDR3 reads CASSFLRDYTDTQYF. CDR3 nucleotide sequence: TGTGCCAGCTCCTTCCTCCGGGACTACACAGATACGCAGTATTTT.

V gene TRBV10-3 combines with J gene TRBJ1-1; 11 bases match TRBD1. Germline CDR1 ENHRY, CDR2 SYGVKD. Trimming cost V 6 bases and J 5 bases; bases outside gene matches: 5. The CDR3 has 14 residues. The CDR3 nucleotides are TGTGCCATCAGAGCGGGACAGGGGGGGACTGAAGCTTTCTTT. Amino acids: CAIRAGQGGTEAFF.

The chain links TRBV2 to TRBJ2-1; D gene unclear. The CDR3 runs 14 residues. The germline V gene has CDR1 SNHLY and CDR2 FYNNEI. Trimming removed 5 bases at V and 0 bases at J, with 8 bases between. The DNA of the CDR3 is TGTGCCAGCAGTCGAGCGACCTCCTACAATGAGCAGTTCTTC. Its protein is CASSRATSYNEQFF.

The V gene is TRBV5-1, the J gene TRBJ2-7; 8 bases map to TRBD2. Per the germline V gene, CDR1 is SGHRS and CDR2 is YFSETQ. This CDR3 is 15 amino acids long. Trimming took 4 bases from V and 1 from J; bases not matched to a gene: 7. CDR3 DNA sequence: TGCGCCAGCAGCCACCGGAGCGGGAGTTCCTACGAGCAGTACTTC. It is translated as CASSHRSGSSYEQYF.